This T cell receptor (beta chain) was obtained from a study of OX40 agonist ivuxolimab in advanced cancers. The CDR3 loop spans 13 amino acids. The germline CDR1 and CDR2 sequences are MNHEY and SMNVEV (reference sequence). The V gene lost 3 bases and the J gene lost 3 bases, with 6 bases spanning the gap. Sequencing was performed with immunoSEQ multiplex PCR; in TCRdb, only in-frame clones are kept and a portion is missing. The sample carries 15,000 to 20,000 clones, more than 75% recorded once. The clonotype comes from an adult with an advanced solid tumor such as melanoma, head and neck, liver or kidney cancer. This specimen consisted of CD4+ or CD8+ T cells sorted from blood, obtained in a trial of the OX40 agonist ivuxolimab. The chain is built from TRBV27 and TRBJ1-5; the D is unclear. In DNA form, the CDR3 reads TGTGCCAGCAGTTTGGCCAACAATCAGCCCCAGCATTTT. It yields the protein CASSLANNQPQHF.